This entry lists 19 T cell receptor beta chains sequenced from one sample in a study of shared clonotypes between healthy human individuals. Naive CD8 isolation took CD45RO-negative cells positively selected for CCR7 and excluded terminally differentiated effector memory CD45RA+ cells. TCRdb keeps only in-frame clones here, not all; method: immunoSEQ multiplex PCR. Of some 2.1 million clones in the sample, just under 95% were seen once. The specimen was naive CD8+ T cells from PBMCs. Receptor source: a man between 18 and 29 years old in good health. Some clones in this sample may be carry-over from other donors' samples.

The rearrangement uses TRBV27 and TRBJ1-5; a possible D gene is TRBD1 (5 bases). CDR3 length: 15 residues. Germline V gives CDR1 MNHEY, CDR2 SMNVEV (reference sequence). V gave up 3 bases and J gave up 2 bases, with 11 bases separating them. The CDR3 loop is CASSFGGLRNQPQHF. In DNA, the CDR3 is TGTGCCAGCAGTTTCGGGGGGTTGCGCAATCAGCCCCAGCATTTT.

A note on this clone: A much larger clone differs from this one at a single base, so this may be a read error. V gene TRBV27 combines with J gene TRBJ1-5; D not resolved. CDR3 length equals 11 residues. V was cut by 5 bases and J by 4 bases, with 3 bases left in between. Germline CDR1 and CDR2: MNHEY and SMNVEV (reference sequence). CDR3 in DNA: TGTGCCAGCAGTATAAATCAGCCCCAGCATTTT. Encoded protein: CASSINQPQHF.

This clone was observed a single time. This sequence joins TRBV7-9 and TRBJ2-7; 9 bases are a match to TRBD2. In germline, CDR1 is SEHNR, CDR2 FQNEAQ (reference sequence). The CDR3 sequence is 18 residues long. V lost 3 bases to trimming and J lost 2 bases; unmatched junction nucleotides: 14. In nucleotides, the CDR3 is TGTGCCAGCAGCTTCACCGTATCCGGGACTAGCAACCCCTACGAGCAGTACTTC. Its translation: CASSFTVSGTSNPYEQYF.

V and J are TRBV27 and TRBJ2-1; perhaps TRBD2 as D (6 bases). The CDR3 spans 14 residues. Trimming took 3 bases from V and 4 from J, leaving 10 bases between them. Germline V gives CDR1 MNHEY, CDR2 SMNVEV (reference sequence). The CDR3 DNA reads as TGTGCCAGCAGTTTCCCGGGAGAGTACAATGAGCAGTTCTTC. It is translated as CASSFPGEYNEQFF.

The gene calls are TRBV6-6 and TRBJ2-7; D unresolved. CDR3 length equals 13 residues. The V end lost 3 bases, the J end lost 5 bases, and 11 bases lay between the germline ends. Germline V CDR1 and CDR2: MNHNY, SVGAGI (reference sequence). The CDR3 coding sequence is TGTGCCAGCAGTTATGTCGGGCGGCACGAGCAGTACTTC. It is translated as CASSYVGRHEQYF.

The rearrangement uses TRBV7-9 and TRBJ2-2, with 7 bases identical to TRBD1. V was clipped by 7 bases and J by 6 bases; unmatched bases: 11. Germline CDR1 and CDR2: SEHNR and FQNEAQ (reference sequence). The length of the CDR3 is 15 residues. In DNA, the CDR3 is TGTGCCAGCATGATAACCAACAGGGGTTCCGGGGAGCTGTTTTTT. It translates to CASMITNRGSGELFF.

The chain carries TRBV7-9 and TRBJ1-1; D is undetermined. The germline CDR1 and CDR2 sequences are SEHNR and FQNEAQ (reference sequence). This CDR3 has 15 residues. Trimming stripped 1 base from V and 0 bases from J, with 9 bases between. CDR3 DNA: TGTGCCAGCAGCTTAGTTGGAGCCATGAACACTGAAGCTTTCTTT. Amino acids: CASSLVGAMNTEAFF.

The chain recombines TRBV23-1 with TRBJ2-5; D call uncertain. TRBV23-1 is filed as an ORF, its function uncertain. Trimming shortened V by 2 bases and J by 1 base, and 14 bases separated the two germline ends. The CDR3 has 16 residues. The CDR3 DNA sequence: TGCGCCAGCAGTCAACCGGATCTGAATACCCAAGAGACCCAGTACTTC. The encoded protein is CASSQPDLNTQETQYF.

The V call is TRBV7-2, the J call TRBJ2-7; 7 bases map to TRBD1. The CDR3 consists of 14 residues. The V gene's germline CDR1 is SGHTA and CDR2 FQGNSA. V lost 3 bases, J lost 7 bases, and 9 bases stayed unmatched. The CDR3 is CASSFTGDPWEQYF. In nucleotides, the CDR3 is TGTGCCAGCAGCTTCACAGGGGACCCCTGGGAGCAGTACTTC.

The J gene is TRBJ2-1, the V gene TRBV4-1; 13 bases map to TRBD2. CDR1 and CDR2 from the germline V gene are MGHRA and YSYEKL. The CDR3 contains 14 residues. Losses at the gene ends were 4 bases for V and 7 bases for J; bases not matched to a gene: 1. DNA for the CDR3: TGCGCCAGCAGCCGGACTAGCGGGGGAAATGAGCAGTTCTTC. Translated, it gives CASSRTSGGNEQFF.

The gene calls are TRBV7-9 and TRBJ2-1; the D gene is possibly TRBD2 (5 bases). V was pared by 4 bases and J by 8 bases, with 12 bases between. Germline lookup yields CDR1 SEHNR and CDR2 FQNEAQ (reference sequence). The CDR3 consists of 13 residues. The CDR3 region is CASSSKISDEQFF. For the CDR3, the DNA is TGTGCCAGCAGCTCAAAGATTAGCGATGAGCAGTTCTTC.

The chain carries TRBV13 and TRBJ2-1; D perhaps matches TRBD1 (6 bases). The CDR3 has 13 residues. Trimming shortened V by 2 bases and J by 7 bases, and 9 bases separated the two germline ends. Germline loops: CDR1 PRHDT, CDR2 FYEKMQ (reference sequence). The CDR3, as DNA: TGTGCCAGCAGCTTATTGAGGGGGAATGAGCAGTTCTTC. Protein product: CASSLLRGNEQFF.

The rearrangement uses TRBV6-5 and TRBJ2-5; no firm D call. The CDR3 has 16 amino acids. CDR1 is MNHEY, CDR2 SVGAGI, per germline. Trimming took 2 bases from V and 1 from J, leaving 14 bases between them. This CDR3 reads CASSYRASGPQETQYF. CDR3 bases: TGTGCCAGCAGTTACCGGGCCTCTGGGCCCCAAGAGACCCAGTACTTC.

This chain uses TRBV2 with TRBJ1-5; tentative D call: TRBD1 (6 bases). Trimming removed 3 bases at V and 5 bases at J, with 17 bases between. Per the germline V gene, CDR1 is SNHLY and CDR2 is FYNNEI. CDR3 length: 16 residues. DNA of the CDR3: TGTGCCAGCAGTGATTTACAGGGAAACCCTGATCAGCCCCAGCATTTT. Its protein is CASSDLQGNPDQPQHF.

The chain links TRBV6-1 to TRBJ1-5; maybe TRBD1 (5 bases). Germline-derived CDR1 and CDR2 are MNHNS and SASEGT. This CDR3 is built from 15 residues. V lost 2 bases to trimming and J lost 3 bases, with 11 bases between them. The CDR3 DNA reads TGTGCCAGCAGTGAAAGGAGACAGCTCAATCAGCCCCAGCATTTT. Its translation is CASSERRQLNQPQHF.

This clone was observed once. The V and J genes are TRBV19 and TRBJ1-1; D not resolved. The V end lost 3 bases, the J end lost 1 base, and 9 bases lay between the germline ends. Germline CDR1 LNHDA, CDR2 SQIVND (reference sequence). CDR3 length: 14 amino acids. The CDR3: CASSMFAWNTEAFF. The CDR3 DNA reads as TGTGCCAGTAGTATGTTTGCGTGGAACACTGAAGCTTTCTTT.

CDR3 amino acids: CASSLVMDSGGPTDTQYF. CDR3 DNA: TGTGCCAGCAGCTTGGTGATGGACAGTGGGGGACCCACAGATACGCAGTATTTT. This chain connects TRBV5-6 to TRBJ2-3; TRBD1 might be the D (6 bases). Germline V gene lookup returns CDR1 SGHDT and CDR2 YYEEEE. V gave up 0 bases and J gave up 2 bases, with 19 bases separating them. There are 18 residues in the CDR3.

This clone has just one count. Here the CDR3 reads CASAGQTNEQYF. The CDR3 coding sequence is TGTGCCAGCGCTGGCCAAACCAACGAGCAGTACTTC. The chain has TRBV7-9 and TRBJ2-7; D is undetermined. This CDR3 spans 12 amino acids. Looked up from germline, CDR1 is SEHNR and CDR2 is FQNEAQ (reference sequence). Trimming pared 8 bases from V and 5 bases from J, leaving 13 bases between.

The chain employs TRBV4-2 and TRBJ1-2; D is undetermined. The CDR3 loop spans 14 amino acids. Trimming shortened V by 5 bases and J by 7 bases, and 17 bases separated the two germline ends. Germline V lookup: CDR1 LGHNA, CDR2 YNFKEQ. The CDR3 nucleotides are TGTGCCAGCAGCGGGATGCGGACGCAGACTGGCTACACCTTC. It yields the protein CASSGMRTQTGYTF.